These T cell receptor beta chains were read from a single sample in a study of blood T cell repertoires in COVID-19. Only in-frame clones appear in the TCRdb table, and some are missing; sequencing was by immunoSEQ multiplex PCR. The sample contains 180,000 or so clones, over 80% of which appear only once. Sequencing was done on a sample of PBMCs or T cells enriched from blood (not recorded which). The receptors were gathered from a woman aged 55-69 years who had recovered from COVID-19. Each CDR3 is given with its conserved first and last residue. A D gene is named only where the DNA matches it firmly. Not all rows give a size; the values are once, few, many and, for expanded clones, a class.

v_call: TRBV5-1; j_call: TRBJ1-2; clone_size: NA; d_call: NA; cdr3_aa: CASRNYRVDSYGYTF; cdr3_nt: TGCGCCAGCAGAAATTACAGGGTTGACAGCTATGGCTACACCTTC
v_call: TRBV6-5; j_call: TRBJ1-3; clone_size: few; d_call: TRBD1; cdr3_aa: CASRLTGGGGNTIYF; cdr3_nt: TGTGCCAGCAGGCTAACAGGGGGCGGTGGAAACACCATATATTTT
v_call: TRBV5-1; j_call: TRBJ2-7; clone_size: once; d_call: NA; cdr3_aa: CASSFILDRDSYEQYF; cdr3_nt: TGCGCCAGCAGCTTTATATTAGACAGAGACTCCTACGAGCAGTACTTC
v_call: TRBV2; j_call: TRBJ1-2; clone_size: once; d_call: NA; cdr3_aa: CARQEEGFSYGYTF; cdr3_nt: TGTGCCAGACAAGAGGAGGGCTTCAGCTATGGCTACACCTTC
v_call: TRBV14; j_call: TRBJ2-2; clone_size: NA; d_call: NA; cdr3_aa: CASSQSLAGELFF; cdr3_nt: TGTGCCAGCAGCCAATCACTCGCCGGGGAGCTGTTTTTT
v_call: TRBV19; j_call: TRBJ1-6; clone_size: once; d_call: NA; cdr3_aa: CASSSGSSNSPLHF; cdr3_nt: TGTGCCAGTAGTAGCGGGTCTTCAAATTCACCTCTCCACTTT
v_call: TRBV28; j_call: TRBJ1-2; clone_size: NA; d_call: NA; cdr3_aa: CASTLRIPIYGYTF; cdr3_nt: TGTGCCAGCACACTAAGGATACCCATCTATGGCTACACCTTC
v_call: TRBV4-2; j_call: TRBJ1-6; clone_size: NA; d_call: TRBD1; cdr3_aa: CASSQQGQNNSPLHF; cdr3_nt: TGTGCCAGCAGCCAACAGGGACAGAATAATTCACCCCTCCACTTT
v_call: TRBV6-5; j_call: TRBJ2-7; clone_size: NA; d_call: TRBD1; cdr3_aa: CASSQGQGAYEQYF; cdr3_nt: TGTGCCAGCAGTCAGGGACAGGGGGCTTACGAGCAGTACTTC
v_call: TRBV2; j_call: TRBJ2-1; clone_size: NA; d_call: NA; cdr3_aa: CASLDGGYNEQFF; cdr3_nt: TGTGCCAGCTTGGATGGGGGGTACAATGAGCAGTTCTTC
v_call: TRBV5-1; j_call: TRBJ2-7; clone_size: NA; d_call: TRBD1; cdr3_aa: CASSPWTGSYEQYF; cdr3_nt: TGCGCCAGCAGCCCTTGGACAGGATCCTACGAGCAGTACTTC
v_call: TRBV28; j_call: TRBJ2-3; clone_size: NA; d_call: TRBD2; cdr3_aa: CASSFTGLASDTQYF; cdr3_nt: TGTGCCAGCAGTTTCACGGGACTAGCTTCAGATACGCAGTATTTT
v_call: TRBV2; j_call: TRBJ1-2; clone_size: NA; d_call: NA; cdr3_aa: CASDRRGGSEGYTF; cdr3_nt: TGTGCCTCCGATCGAAGGGGGGGCTCTGAAGGCTACACCTTC
v_call: TRBV29-1; j_call: TRBJ1-2; clone_size: NA; d_call: TRBD1; cdr3_aa: CSVSTGVQLHTF; cdr3_nt: TGCAGCGTCTCAACAGGGGTGCAATTGCACACCTTC
v_call: TRBV18; j_call: TRBJ2-7; clone_size: few; d_call: TRBD2; cdr3_aa: CASSPISTPGGEQYF; cdr3_nt: TGTGCCAGCTCACCAATCTCCACCCCGGGGGGCGAGCAGTACTTC
v_call: TRBV7-9; j_call: TRBJ2-6; clone_size: NA; d_call: NA; cdr3_aa: CASSTPKDSRFSGANVLTF; cdr3_nt: TGTGCCAGCAGCACACCCAAGGACTCCCGTTTTTCTGGGGCCAACGTCCTGACTTTC
v_call: TRBV24-1; j_call: TRBJ1-1; clone_size: few; d_call: NA; cdr3_aa: CATSESGTKGTEAFF; cdr3_nt: TGTGCCACCAGTGAAAGCGGGACCAAAGGGACTGAAGCTTTCTTT
v_call: TRBV4-1; j_call: TRBJ1-2; clone_size: once; d_call: NA; cdr3_aa: CASSQTGIYGYTF; cdr3_nt: TGCGCCAGCAGCCAAACAGGGATTTATGGCTACACCTTC
v_call: TRBV5-1; j_call: TRBJ2-3; clone_size: NA; d_call: NA; cdr3_aa: CASSRPSGSTDTQYF; cdr3_nt: TGCGCCAGCAGCCGTCCGTCGGGTAGCACAGATACGCAGTATTTT
v_call: TRBV27; j_call: TRBJ1-2; clone_size: NA; d_call: NA; cdr3_aa: CASTPAGGEGGYTF; cdr3_nt: TGTGCCAGCACCCCTGCGGGGGGTGAGGGTGGCTACACCTTC
v_call: TRBV7-9; j_call: TRBJ1-2; clone_size: NA; d_call: NA; cdr3_aa: CATYLTGHSF; cdr3_nt: TGTGCCACTTACCTAACGGGACACTCCTTC